The 23 T cell receptor beta chains below all came from one sample that was sequenced in a study of CD8 T cells in Susac syndrome. When the RNA was reverse transcribed, random hexamers were used with an input of roughly 0.45 to 1 ug. MiXCR, applied by TCRdb to the immunoSEQ multiplex PCR reads, yields one record per CDR3 protein. The sample has roughly 150,000 distinct CDR3 sequences; over 95% are singletons. The sample taken for sequencing was CD8+ T cells from PBMCs. Source of these receptors: a human donor with multiple sclerosis.

This clonotype has a single count. J is TRBJ1-6 and V is TRBV27, with a possible D match to TRBD1 (5 bases). V was clipped by 0 bases and J by 9 bases, with 12 bases between them. This CDR3 region has 15 residues. CDR1 is MNHEY, CDR2 SMNVEV, per germline (reference sequence). This CDR3 is CASSLSGGGSSPLHF. The DNA for the CDR3 is TGTGCCAGCAGTTTATCGGGGGGAGGTTCTTCACCCCTCCACTTT.

This clonotype was recorded once. The chain links TRBV27 to TRBJ2-2, with 8 bases matching TRBD1. Germline V gene data show CDR1 as MNHEY and CDR2 as SMNVEV (reference sequence). This CDR3 region has 12 residues. Losses at the gene ends were 8 bases for V and 8 bases for J; bases not matched to a gene: 4. CDR3 amino acids: CASRQGKGELFF. For the CDR3, the DNA is TGTGCCAGCCGACAGGGGAAAGGGGAGCTGTTTTTT.

The chain uses TRBV14 and TRBJ1-4; perhaps TRBD1 as D (6 bases). The germline gives CDR1 SGHDN, CDR2 FVKESK. This CDR3 contains 15 residues. With 4 bases removed from V and 10 bases from J, the gap between germline ends came to 19 bases. CDR3 loop: CASSPEGGVNSKLFF. The DNA for the CDR3 is TGTGCCAGCAGCCCCGAGGGGGGGGTGAATTCAAAACTGTTTTTT.

This chain connects TRBV2 to TRBJ1-5; 7 bases match TRBD1. This CDR3 is 15 amino acids long. J gave up 5 bases and V 8 bases, and 12 bases lay outside the gene matches. Looked up from germline, CDR1 is SNHLY and CDR2 is FYNNEI. The CDR3 region is CASGYDRDGHQPQHF. CDR3 DNA sequence: TGTGCCAGCGGTTACGACAGGGACGGGCATCAGCCCCAGCATTTT.

This rearrangement joins TRBV9 to TRBJ1-2; a weak D match, TRBD1 (5 bases). CDR1 is SGDLS, CDR2 YYNGEE, per germline. The CDR3 spans 14 residues. Deletions cut 1 base from V and 8 bases from J, with 15 bases between. CDR3 DNA: TGTGCCAGCAGCGTATCTGGCGGGGGGGACGGCTACACCTTC. It yields the protein CASSVSGGGDGYTF.

The rearrangement uses TRBV9 and TRBJ2-7, with D perhaps matching TRBD1 or TRBD2 (5 bases each). This CDR3 spans 13 amino acids. Trimming removed 3 bases from V and 4 bases from J, with 11 bases in between. Germline CDR1 reads SGDLS; CDR2 reads YYNGEE. This CDR3 reads CASSAGTAYEQYF. CDR3 in DNA: TGTGCCAGCAGCGCCGGGACCGCTTACGAGCAGTACTTC.

This clonotype was seen just once. This chain links TRBV29-1 with TRBJ2-1; 8 bases line up with TRBD1. This CDR3 is built from 13 residues. Per germline, CDR1 SQVTM and CDR2 ANQGSEA. Unmatched junction bases numbered 6, after V lost 6 bases and J lost 5 bases. The CDR3 loop is CSVGSTGDNEQFF. The CDR3 DNA reads as TGCAGCGTCGGATCGACAGGGGACAATGAGCAGTTCTTC.

CDR3 loop: CASSRGTVYGYTF. The CDR3 nucleotides read TGTGCCAGCAGCCGAGGGACAGTCTATGGCTACACCTTC. This sequence joins TRBV7-9 and TRBJ1-2, with 7 bases aligning to TRBD1. Germline V gene data show CDR1 as SEHNR and CDR2 as FQNEAQ (reference sequence). The CDR3 covers 13 residues. J gave up 4 bases and V 5 bases, and 4 bases lay outside the gene matches.

V and J are TRBV7-9 and TRBJ1-2, with D unclear. The CDR3 length is 14 residues. The germline V and J ends were trimmed by 4 bases and 7 bases, with 16 bases remaining between them. CDR1 is SEHNR, CDR2 FQNEAQ, per germline (reference sequence). The CDR3 coding sequence is TGTGCCAGCAGCTCTTTAGTGGAGGAGTCTGGCTACACCTTC. This encodes CASSSLVEESGYTF.

The gene calls are TRBV18 and TRBJ2-1; tentatively, D is TRBD1 or TRBD2 (6 bases each). V lost 3 bases and J lost 0, with 15 bases in between. Germline loops: CDR1 KGHSH, CDR2 LQKENI. The CDR3 is 17 residues long. CDR3 nucleotides: TGTGCCAGCTCACCCACGGGGGCGGGGAGCTCCTACAATGAGCAGTTCTTC. It codes for CASSPTGAGSSYNEQFF.

The chain employs TRBV6-5 and TRBJ2-7; D possibly corresponds to TRBD1 (5 bases). Germline CDR1 and CDR2: MNHEY and SVGAGI. The CDR3 runs to 15 residues. CDR3 coding DNA: TGTGCCAGCAGTACGGTAAGAACAGGCACCTACGAGCAGCACGTC. This gives the protein CASSTVRTGTYEQHV.

The rearrangement links TRBV11-2 to TRBJ2-1; no definite D call. Per germline, CDR1 SGHAT and CDR2 FQNNGV. V was pared by 5 bases and J by 2 bases, with 22 bases between. The CDR3 has 18 residues. CDR3 region: CASSAAQAVWSAYNEQFF. CDR3 nucleotides: TGTGCCAGCAGCGCCGCCCAAGCTGTATGGTCCGCCTACAATGAGCAGTTCTTC.

The rearrangement uses TRBV12-3 or TRBV12-4 and TRBJ2-7, with no clear D. Trimming took 1 base from V and 5 from J, leaving 12 bases between them. The CDR3 extends over 14 amino acids. CDR3 region: CASSLGGSPHEQYV. Here the CDR3 DNA reads TGTGCCAGCAGTTTAGGTGGCTCCCCTCACGAGCAGTACGTC.

The gene calls are TRBV16 and TRBJ2-1, with 7 bases identical to TRBD1. Germline V gene lookup returns CDR1 KGHSY and CDR2 FQNENV. The CDR3 spans 15 residues. The junction had 14 bases not matched to a gene; V was cut back by 5 bases and J by 10 bases. The CDR3 is CASSKTGTGAREQFF. The CDR3 DNA sequence: TGTGCCAGCAGCAAGACAGGGACGGGTGCTAGGGAGCAGTTCTTC.

The chain employs TRBV30 and TRBJ2-1, with TRBD2 matching over 7 bases. V dropped 0 bases and J dropped 4; count of bases not matched to a gene: 9. Germline V gene data show CDR1 as GTSNPN and CDR2 as SVGIG (reference sequence). This CDR3 has 16 residues. The DNA of the CDR3 is TGTGCCTGGAGTGTACGACCCTCGCGGGGGTACAATGAGCAGTTCTTC. Translated, it gives CAWSVRPSRGYNEQFF.

This chain uses TRBV5-6 with TRBJ1-1, with TRBD1 matching over 7 bases. The trim removed 0 bases at V and 1 base at J, leaving 15 bases unmatched. The germline V gene encodes CDR1 SGHDT and CDR2 YYEEEE. This CDR3 spans 19 amino acids. CDR3 sequence (DNA): TGTGCCAGCAGCTTGGCCTGGGCCAGGGGGGTTGAACGGAACACTGAAGCTTTCTTT. Translated: CASSLAWARGVERNTEAFF.

The chain has TRBV12-3 or TRBV12-4 and TRBJ1-4; no clear D. This CDR3 has 12 amino acids. Trimming stripped 4 bases from V and 7 bases from J, with 7 bases between. The CDR3 here is CASSYHSEKLFF. The CDR3 bases are TGTGCCAGCAGTTACCACAGTGAAAAACTGTTTTTT.

The V and J genes are TRBV2 and TRBJ2-1; D remains unclear. The ends were cut back, 1 base at V and 0 bases at J, with 7 bases in the middle. From germline, CDR1 is SNHLY and CDR2 FYNNEI. CDR3 size: 15 residues. CDR3 sequence reads: CASSEGGSSYNEQFF. CDR3 sequence (DNA): TGTGCCAGCAGTGAAGGGGGAAGCTCCTACAATGAGCAGTTCTTC.

CDR3 protein: CASSEEPYNEQFF. CDR3 coding DNA: TGTGCCAGCAGTGAGGAGCCCTACAATGAGCAGTTCTTC. This chain connects TRBV2 to TRBJ2-1; D call uncertain. This CDR3 has 13 amino acids. V lost 3 bases, J lost 2 bases, and 5 bases lay in between. Germline CDR1 SNHLY, CDR2 FYNNEI.

This clonotype was seen more than once but under ten times. The rearrangement uses TRBV30 and TRBJ2-7, with D tentatively TRBD1 (8 bases). The germline gives CDR1 GTSNPN, CDR2 SVGIG (reference sequence). Trimming took 1 base from V and 4 from J, leaving 14 bases between them. This CDR3 has 14 amino acids. CDR3 bases: TGTGCCTGGAGTGACGGACAGGGAGGGTACGAGCAGTACTTC. Amino acids: CAWSDGQGGYEQYF.

CDR3: CASSFLGEGSYEQYV. In DNA, the CDR3 is TGTGCCAGCAGCTTTTTGGGAGAGGGCTCCTACGAGCAGTACGTC. The V call is TRBV13, the J call TRBJ2-7, with D tentatively TRBD2 (5 bases). V dropped 3 bases and J dropped 0 bases, with 12 bases sitting between them. In germline, CDR1 is PRHDT, CDR2 FYEKMQ (reference sequence). CDR3 length: 15 residues.

The chain uses TRBV30 and TRBJ2-3, with a tentative D call TRBD1 (5 bases). Germline-derived CDR1 and CDR2 are GTSNPN and SVGIG (reference sequence). The V gene lost 0 bases and the J gene lost 4 bases, with 20 bases spanning the gap. CDR3 length equals 17 residues. The CDR3 reads CAWSVVWGYRASDTQYF. The CDR3, as DNA: TGTGCCTGGAGTGTGGTCTGGGGCTACCGCGCATCAGATACGCAGTATTTT.

The rearrangement joins TRBV27 to TRBJ2-1; D perhaps matches TRBD1 (6 bases). Trimming stripped 7 bases from V and 2 bases from J, with 9 bases between. The CDR3 runs 13 residues. Germline-derived CDR1 and CDR2 are MNHEY and SMNVEV (reference sequence). DNA for the CDR3: TGTGCCAGCATGGACAGCACCTACAATGAGCAGTTCTTC. Encoded protein: CASMDSTYNEQFF.